Sequencing of this T cell receptor beta chain was carried out in a study of T cell changes during pregnancy in multiple sclerosis (dated by TCRdb to the late 2010s). For the wider study: Changes in the T cell repertoire over the course of pregnancy were examined in this study in women with multiple sclerosis.

CDR1 and CDR2 are read off the germline V gene as MNHNS and SASEGT. Trimming takes 5 bases from V and 5 bases from J, and the germline ends sit 5 bases apart. The CDR3 goes from the cysteine to the phenylalanine over 11 residues. Only the CDR3 DNA stays, 33 bases, in frame from base 1. On this clone: Its binding antigen is unknown. It has no much larger one-base neighbor in the sample; base qualities were not kept.

Library preparation was by the immunoSEQ multiplex PCR assay. Here the immuneACCESS table is served through TCRdb, limited to in-frame sequences with V and J called. Missing clones are a known gap in these copies; in checked studies unresolved V genes cover under half, and the rest lacks a known reason. This sample has approximately 100,000 clones in its table, and about 90% of those were observed once. About 2.3% of the sample is held by the ten biggest clonotypes. The material sequenced was peripheral blood, taken after pregnancy. The source is a female donor in good health, enrolled as a control in a pregnancy study. The chain couples TRBV6-1 to TRBJ2-3; the D gene remains uncertain. The CDR3 amino acid sequence is: CASSFGDTQYF. The DNA reads TGTGCCAGCAGTTTCGGAGATACGCAGTATTTT.